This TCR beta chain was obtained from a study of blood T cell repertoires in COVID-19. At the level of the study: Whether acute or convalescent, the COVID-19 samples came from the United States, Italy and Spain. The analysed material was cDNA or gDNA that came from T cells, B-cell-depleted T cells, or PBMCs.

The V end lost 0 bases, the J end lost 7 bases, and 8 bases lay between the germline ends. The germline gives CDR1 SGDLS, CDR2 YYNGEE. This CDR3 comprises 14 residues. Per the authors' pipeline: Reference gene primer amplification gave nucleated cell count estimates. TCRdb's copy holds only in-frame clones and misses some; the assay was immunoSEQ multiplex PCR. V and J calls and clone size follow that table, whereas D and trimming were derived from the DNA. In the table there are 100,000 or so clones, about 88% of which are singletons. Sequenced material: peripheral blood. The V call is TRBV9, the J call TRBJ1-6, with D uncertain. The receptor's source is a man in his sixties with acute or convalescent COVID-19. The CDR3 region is CASSVGNRNSPLHF. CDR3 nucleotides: TGTGCCAGCAGCGTAGGTAACAGAAATTCACCCCTCCACTTT.